One and the same sample provided the 20 T cell receptor beta chains below, sequenced in a study of cytomegalovirus exposure and HLA in healthy donors (dated by TCRdb to the late 2010s). Library prep was done by the immunoSEQ multiplex PCR assay. For the multiplex PCR, a mixture combining 60 forward primers for TCR Vbeta segments and 13 reverse primers for TCR Jbeta segments was used. Drawn from immuneACCESS, this table holds only the in-frame rearrangements with V and J called that TCRdb kept. Clones are partly lost; checked studies trace under half to an unresolved V gene and leave the rest unexplained. This sample has 150,000 to 200,000 clones in its table, and roughly 84% of those were observed once. Around 2% of the sample lies in the top ten. Sequencing was done on a sample of PBMCs. All receptors derive from a man in his late teens or twenties in good health and CMV-seronegative.

The V gene is TRBV19, the J gene TRBJ1-1, with 7 bases aligning to TRBD1. The trim removed 7 bases at V and 6 bases at J, leaving 14 bases unmatched. Germline assignment: CDR1 LNHDA and CDR2 SQIVND (reference sequence). This CDR3 comprises 15 residues. The CDR3 sequence: CASTTGRILHSEAFF. CDR3 nucleotides: TGTGCCAGTACGACAGGGAGGATATTGCATTCTGAAGCTTTCTTT.

Remarks on this clone: The sample contains more than one DNA sequence encoding this CDR3. The chain has TRBV6-5 and TRBJ1-1; D may be TRBD1 (5 bases). CDR3 length equals 12 residues. Between the trimmed V and J ends, which lost 7 bases and 5 bases, there was a span of 11 bases. Germline CDR1 is MNHEY and CDR2 is SVGAGI. The CDR3 region is CASTRGGTEAFF. As DNA, the CDR3 is TGTGCCAGCACCCGGGGGGGGACTGAAGCTTTCTTT.

The sample holds one count of this clone. The chain joins TRBV27 to TRBJ2-1, with 9 bases aligning to TRBD2. J lost 9 bases, V lost 10 bases, and 13 bases had no gene match. The CDR3 sequence is 14 residues long. CDR1 is MNHEY and CDR2 is SMNVEV in the germline V gene (reference sequence). CDR3 in amino acids: CATKGSGRLGEQFF. DNA for the CDR3: TGTGCCACCAAAGGAAGCGGGAGGTTGGGTGAGCAGTTCTTC.

This clone appeared a few times. The V gene is TRBV28, the J gene TRBJ1-5; D not certain. Germline V lookup: CDR1 MDHEN, CDR2 SYDVKM. The V end lost 1 base, the J end lost 4 bases, and 5 bases lay between the germline ends. The CDR3 extends over 13 amino acids. The DNA of the CDR3 is TGTGCCAGCAGTTTATCGGGGAATCAGCCCCAGCATTTT. This gives the protein CASSLSGNQPQHF.

The sample holds one count of this clone. J is TRBJ2-7 and V is TRBV5-4, with D possibly TRBD2 on 6 matching bases. Trimming stripped 4 bases from V and 3 bases from J, with 14 bases between. Per germline, CDR1 SGHNT and CDR2 YYREEE (reference sequence). The CDR3 extends over 14 amino acids. The DNA of the CDR3 is TGTGCCAGCAGCGGAGGGGCCCGAGGCTACGAGCAGTACTTC. As protein: CASSGGARGYEQYF.

The chain has TRBV28 and TRBJ2-7; 8 bases align to TRBD2. Germline V gene data show CDR1 as MDHEN and CDR2 as SYDVKM. The ends lost 6 bases at V and 7 bases at J; junction bases unmatched: 14. This CDR3 has 15 residues. Written as DNA, the CDR3 is TGTGCCAGCAGGAGGTCGGGGGGGCCACCCAAGGAGCAGTACTTC. This encodes CASRRSGGPPKEQYF.

V usage is TRBV6-6 and J usage is TRBJ1-4; the match to TRBD1 covers 8 bases. CDR1 MNHNY and CDR2 SVGAGI come from the germline V gene (reference sequence). The CDR3 consists of 16 residues. Trimming at V came to 1 base and at J to 4 bases, leaving 5 bases not matched to a gene. Written as DNA, the CDR3 is TGTGCCAGCAGTTACTGGACAGGGTTCGGTAATGAAAAACTGTTTTTT. As protein: CASSYWTGFGNEKLFF.

The V call is TRBV30, the J call TRBJ1-5; a possible D gene is TRBD1 (6 bases). Germline V gene lookup returns CDR1 GTSNPN and CDR2 SVGIG (reference sequence). V gave up 1 base and J gave up 9 bases, with 13 bases separating them. The CDR3 covers 13 residues. CDR3: CAWSETGKGPQHF. DNA for the CDR3: TGTGCCTGGAGTGAAACAGGGAAGGGGCCCCAGCATTTT.

The V gene is TRBV19, the J gene TRBJ2-1; 9 bases match TRBD1. CDR3 size: 13 residues. The V gene's germline CDR1 is LNHDA and CDR2 SQIVND (reference sequence). V lost 8 bases to trimming and J lost 4 bases; unmatched junction nucleotides: 3. The CDR3 bases are TGTGCCAGTTCGGGACAGGGTTACAATGAGCAGTTCTTC. This translates into CASSGQGYNEQFF.

The chain couples TRBV21-1 to TRBJ2-7; the table assigns TRBD1, which was not confirmed against the DNA. TRBV21-1 is deemed a pseudogene. This CDR3 has 15 amino acids. For the CDR3, the DNA is TGTGCCAGCAGCACCCAGGAACACAGGGGGATTGGGCAGTACTTC. Translated, it gives CASSTQEHRGIGQYF.

This clone was recorded once. V and J are TRBV4-1 and TRBJ2-5; 7 bases agree with TRBD1. The V segment lost 0 bases and the J segment 5 bases; nucleotides outside the gene matches: 6. Germline CDR1 and CDR2: MGHRA and YSYEKL. The CDR3 is made up of 15 amino acids. Here the CDR3 reads CASSQEGRGHETQYF. The CDR3, as DNA: TGCGCCAGCAGCCAAGAGGGTAGGGGGCACGAGACCCAGTACTTC.

The gene calls are TRBV21-1 and TRBJ1-2; TRBD1 is taken as the D call from the table, unchecked against the DNA. TRBV21-1 is tagged as a pseudogene. This CDR3 has 13 amino acids. The CDR3 region is CASSYWTGIGYTF. The DNA for the CDR3 is TGTGCCAGCAGCTACTGGACAGGCATCGGCTACACCTTC.

This chain links TRBV5-5 with TRBJ2-1, with a possible D match to TRBD1 (6 bases). Germline V lookup: CDR1 SGHKS, CDR2 YYEKEE (reference sequence). CDR3 length equals 13 residues. The V and J ends lost 4 bases and 5 bases respectively, with 10 bases between them. The CDR3 region has the DNA TGTGCCAGCAGCGGGACACCCAACAATGAGCAGTTCTTC. This encodes CASSGTPNNEQFF. The variable domain in full, completed from reference TRBV5-5 and TRBJ2-1, reads DAGVTQSPTHLIKTRGQQVTLRCSPISGHKSVSWYQQVLGQGPQFIFQYYEKEERGRGNFPDRFSARQFPNYSSELNVNALLLGDSALYLCASSGTPNNEQFFGPGTRLTVL.

The chain recombines TRBV13 with TRBJ2-5; TRBD1 aligns across 8 bases. The length of the CDR3 is 14 residues. V was pared by 5 bases and J by 5 bases, with 7 bases of the junction left unmatched. Germline CDR1 PRHDT, CDR2 FYEKMQ (reference sequence). The CDR3 sequence is CASSDQGAGETQYF. As DNA, the CDR3 is TGTGCCAGCAGCGACCAGGGGGCCGGGGAGACCCAGTACTTC.

This clone was observed a single time. CDR3 sequence (DNA): TGTGCCGTTCGGGGGTCCCTCTCCTACGAGCAGTACTTC. It yields the protein CAVRGSLSYEQYF. This chain uses TRBV6-1 with TRBJ2-7; maybe TRBD2 (6 bases). V lost 11 bases and J 0 bases, leaving 14 bases between the germline ends. This CDR3 region has 13 residues. Germline V gives CDR1 MNHNS, CDR2 SASEGT.

The table lists this clone with a count of one. V gene TRBV7-2 combines with J gene TRBJ1-6, with D possibly being TRBD1 (5 bases). This CDR3 contains 14 residues. Trimming stripped 3 bases from V and 6 bases from J, with 9 bases between. Per germline, CDR1 SGHTA and CDR2 FQGNSA. CDR3 DNA: TGTGCCAGCAGCTTGGGGGGAGTTAATTCACCCCTCCACTTT. This encodes CASSLGGVNSPLHF.

This chain uses TRBV9 with TRBJ2-3; no definite D call. The germline V gene has CDR1 SGDLS and CDR2 YYNGEE. The CDR3 extends over 12 amino acids. Trimming removed 3 bases from V and 2 bases from J, with 4 bases in between. CDR3 sequence reads: CASSAFTDTQYF. CDR3 sequence (DNA): TGTGCCAGCAGCGCTTTCACAGATACGCAGTATTTT.

The chain joins TRBV6-1 to TRBJ1-2, with 7 bases aligning to TRBD1. This CDR3 spans 15 amino acids. CDR1 and CDR2 from the germline V gene are MNHNS and SASEGT. V lost 4 bases, J lost 2 bases, and 7 bases stayed unmatched. The CDR3 DNA follows: TGTGCCAGCAGTGTAATACAGGGGATGAACTATGGCTACACCTTC. It encodes CASSVIQGMNYGYTF.

As concerns this clone: In the same sample, other DNA sequences code for this CDR3. The chain employs TRBV5-1 and TRBJ2-7; 9 nucleotides agree with TRBD1. Germline CDR1 is SGHRS and CDR2 is YFSETQ. The CDR3 spans 14 residues. Trimming cost V 0 bases and J 3 bases; bases outside gene matches: 1. The CDR3: CASSLGGQGYEQYF. Written as DNA, the CDR3 is TGCGCCAGCAGCTTGGGGGGACAGGGCTACGAGCAGTACTTC. The full variable domain, completed using reference TRBV5-1 and TRBJ2-7, is KAGVTQTPRYLIKTRGQQVTLSCSPISGHRSVSWYQQTPGQGLQFLFEYFSETQRNKGNFPGRFSGRQFSNSRSEMNVSTLELGDSALYLCASSLGGQGYEQYFGPGTRLTVT.

The chain employs TRBV7-2 and TRBJ2-3; D uncertain. This CDR3 contains 13 residues. Germline CDR1 reads SGHTA; CDR2 reads FQGNSA. Trimming took 1 base from V and 9 from J, leaving 11 bases between them. In nucleotides, the CDR3 is TGTGCCAGCAGCTTAGGCCCCCTAGAGACGCAGTATTTT. Its protein product is CASSLGPLETQYF.